This T cell receptor beta chain was identified in a study of cytomegalovirus exposure and HLA in healthy donors. From germline, CDR1 is SGDLS and CDR2 YYNGEE. Losses at the gene ends were 3 bases for V and 3 bases for J; bases not matched to a gene: 9. The CDR3 contains 16 residues. Vbeta (60) and Jbeta (13) primers were used in the PCR. Method: immunoSEQ multiplex PCR; TCRdb's copy keeps in-frame clones and lacks some. The sample contains 70,000 or so clones, about 61% of which appear only once. V gene TRBV9 combines with J gene TRBJ2-3; TRBD2 agrees at 8 bases. The clonotype comes from a woman aged 45 to 65 in good health and CMV-seronegative. The sample was PBMCs. The CDR3 DNA sequence: TGTGCCAGCAGCGGGCGAGCGGGAGCGGGGACAGATACGCAGTATTTT. Translation: CASSGRAGAGTDTQYF.